A selection of T cell receptor beta chains follows, all from one sample in a study of blood T cell repertoires in COVID-19. Profiled with immunoSEQ multiplex PCR; TCRdb holds only in-frame clones, not every one. Among some 370,000 clones listed, 90% were seen once. Specimen: peripheral blood. These receptors were obtained from a man between 18 and 29 years old with active or convalescent COVID-19. Each CDR3 is given with its conserved first and last residue. Fields, in order: clone size, D gene, CDR3 length, V gene, J gene, CDR3 protein, CDR3 DNA. A D gene is named only where the DNA matches it firmly. Clone size is shown for a subset of rows, as once, few, many or a class of expanded clone.

>.|TRBD1|16|TRBV7-3|TRBJ1-3
CASSLTGQGLGNTIYF
TGTGCCAGCAGCTTAACCGGACAGGGTCTGGGAAACACCATATATTTT
>.|TRBD1|16|TRBV27|TRBJ2-3
CASSFFQGARTDTQYF
TGTGCCAGCAGTTTCTTTCAGGGGGCTCGCACAGATACGCAGTATTTT
>.|TRBD2|17|TRBV5-1|TRBJ2-1
CASSFRLAGVSGNEQFF
TGCGCCAGCAGCTTTAGACTAGCGGGGGTCTCAGGGAATGAGCAGTTCTTC
>.|.|16|TRBV4-2|TRBJ1-1
CASSQGAPKMNTEAFF
TGTGCCAGCAGCCAAGGGGCTCCGAAAATGAACACTGAAGCTTTCTTT
>.|TRBD1|15|TRBV11-2|TRBJ2-7
CASSFGTGVIDEQYF
TGTGCCAGCAGCTTCGGGACAGGGGTCATAGACGAGCAGTACTTC
>.|.|14|TRBV5-1|TRBJ2-2
CASSLSGAGGELFF
TGCGCCAGCAGCTTGTCAGGGGCGGGCGGGGAGCTGTTTTTT
>.|TRBD1|15|TRBV27|TRBJ2-1
CASSSQGVRVNEQFF
TGTGCCAGCAGTTCACAGGGGGTAAGGGTGAATGAGCAGTTCTTC
>.|TRBD1|14|TRBV6-2/TRBV6-3|TRBJ2-7
CASTPTGQGYEQYF
TGTGCCAGCACCCCCACCGGACAGGGTTACGAGCAGTACTTC
>.|.|13|TRBV2|TRBJ1-6
CASSEFLGSPLHF
TGTGCCAGCAGTGAATTCTTGGGCTCACCCCTCCACTTT
>.|.|15|TRBV9|TRBJ2-1
CASSVGAVSYNEQFF
TGTGCCAGCAGCGTAGGGGCAGTCTCCTACAATGAGCAGTTCTTC
>.|.|11|TRBV29-1|TRBJ1-1
CSSGQNTEAFF
TGCAGCTCCGGACAGAACACTGAAGCTTTCTTT
>.|TRBD2|12|TRBV7-9|TRBJ2-1
CASSETSHEQFF
TGTGCCAGCAGCGAGACTAGCCATGAGCAGTTCTTC
>once|.|13|TRBV10-3|TRBJ1-4
CAISDPRVEKLFF
TGTGCCATCAGTGACCCCCGGGTGGAAAAACTGTTTTTT
>.|.|10|TRBV2|TRBJ1-1
CASGGTEAFF
TGTGCCAGCGGCGGGACTGAAGCTTTCTTT
>.|.|15|TRBV7-2|TRBJ2-3
CASSLGAGSSDTQYF
TGTGCCAGCAGCTTAGGGGCAGGTTCCTCAGATACGCAGTATTTT
>.|TRBD1|14|TRBV30|TRBJ2-3
CACSGGLSTDTQYF
TGTGCCTGCTCAGGGGGTTTAAGCACAGATACGCAGTATTTT
>.|TRBD2|17|TRBV5-1|TRBJ2-1
CASSLVMGAGGFGEQFF
TGCGCCAGCAGCTTGGTCATGGGGGCGGGAGGTTTTGGTGAGCAGTTCTTC
>once|.|16|TRBV11-2|TRBJ2-5
CASSFSGDEDQETQYF
TGTGCCAGCAGCTTCTCTGGCGATGAGGACCAAGAGACCCAGTACTTC
>.|.|14|TRBV5-4|TRBJ2-3
CASSSGQRTDTQYF
TGTGCCAGCAGCTCCGGACAACGCACAGATACGCAGTATTTT
>.|TRBD1|15|TRBV6-5|TRBJ1-6
CASSYSDRGWSPLHF
TGTGCCAGCAGTTACTCCGACAGGGGGTGGTCACCCCTCCACTTT
>once|.|14|TRBV15|TRBJ1-5
CATSRARDNQPQHF
TGTGCCACCAGCCGCGCGAGGGACAATCAGCCCCAGCATTTT
>.|.|17|TRBV5-6|TRBJ2-7
CASSLLLRIDNPYEQYF
TGTGCCAGCAGCTTGTTGTTACGGATCGACAACCCCTACGAGCAGTACTTC
>few|TRBD1|16|TRBV3-1/TRBV3-2|TRBJ1-3
CASSTPGTGGGNTIYF
TGTGCCAGCAGCACCCCCGGGACAGGGGGCGGAAACACCATATATTTT
>.|TRBD1|16|TRBV28|TRBJ2-1
CASRERDSYLYNEQFF
TGTGCCAGCAGAGAACGGGACAGCTACCTCTACAATGAGCAGTTCTTC
>.|.|14|TRBV28|TRBJ1-2
CASKVSGGPLGYTF
TGTGCCAGCAAGGTTTCGGGAGGTCCCCTGGGCTACACCTTC
>.|.|11|TRBV6-6|TRBJ2-2
CALQGPGELFF
TGTGCCCTCCAGGGGCCCGGGGAGCTGTTTTTT
>.|.|15|TRBV2|TRBJ1-3
CASTPAGHTGNTIYF
TGTGCCAGCACTCCGGCAGGCCATACTGGAAACACCATATATTTT
>.|.|11|TRBV7-3|TRBJ2-7
CASSPYSEQYF
TGTGCCAGCAGCCCGTATTCCGAGCAGTACTTC
>.|.|13|TRBV7-8|TRBJ1-1
CASSFGANTEAFF
TGTGCCAGCAGCTTTGGAGCGAACACTGAAGCTTTCTTT
>.|TRBD2|14|TRBV9|TRBJ2-1
CASSRGTSIHEQFF
TGTGCCAGCAGCAGAGGGACTAGCATCCATGAGCAGTTCTTC
>once|.|13|TRBV18|TRBJ2-7
CASSPAQGFEQYF
TGTGCCAGCTCACCGGCGCAGGGGTTCGAGCAGTACTTC
>.|.|14|TRBV9|TRBJ2-7
CASSVAVSSYEQYF
TGTGCCAGCAGCGTAGCGGTGAGCTCCTACGAGCAGTACTTC
>.|TRBD2|14|TRBV19|TRBJ2-3
CATYSGGATDTQYF
TGTGCCACCTATAGCGGGGGGGCCACAGATACGCAGTATTTT
>.|.|16|TRBV16|TRBJ1-1
CASSPKQSRGITEAFF
TGTGCCAGCAGCCCAAAACAGAGTAGGGGGATCACTGAAGCTTTCTTT
>.|.|13|TRBV18|TRBJ1-1
CASSSGENTEAFF
TGTGCCAGCTCCTCAGGGGAGAACACTGAAGCTTTCTTT
>.|TRBD2|18|TRBV19|TRBJ2-1
CASRGLGTSGGSYNEQFF
TGTGCCAGTAGGGGGCTAGGGACTAGCGGGGGCTCCTACAATGAGCAGTTCTTC
>.|.|15|TRBV9|TRBJ1-6
CASSSGSSYNSPLHF
TGTGCCAGCAGCTCCGGGTCCAGCTATAATTCACCCCTCCACTTT
>.|.|14|TRBV4-1|TRBJ2-1
CASSERGFNNEQFF
TGCGCCAGCAGCGAAAGGGGTTTTAACAATGAGCAGTTCTTC
>.|TRBD1|16|TRBV3-1/TRBV3-2|TRBJ2-7
CASSHLRDRQSYEQYF
TGTGCCAGCAGCCACCTCCGGGACAGGCAATCCTACGAGCAGTACTTC
>.|.|13|TRBV5-1|TRBJ1-2
CASSLGTGNGYTF
TGCGCCAGCAGCTTGGGTACGGGAAATGGCTACACCTTC
>.|TRBD2|15|TRBV28|TRBJ2-2
CAITPLAGVSGELFF
TGTGCCATAACCCCACTAGCGGGAGTATCCGGGGAGCTGTTTTTT
>.|TRBD1|16|TRBV28|TRBJ1-5
CASSLDRAVPNQPQHF
TGTGCCAGCAGTTTAGACAGGGCAGTCCCCAATCAGCCCCAGCATTTT
>.|.|16|TRBV5-1|TRBJ1-3
CASLVFTQSSGNTIYF
TGCGCCTCTCTGGTGTTTACACAGAGCTCTGGAAACACCATATATTTT
>.|TRBD2|15|TRBV28|TRBJ2-7
CASSTLAGSSYEQYF
TGTGCCAGCAGTACTCTAGCGGGCAGCTCCTACGAGCAGTACTTC
>.|.|13|TRBV6-5|TRBJ2-5
CASRIGVTETQYF
TGTGCCAGCAGAATAGGGGTAACAGAGACCCAGTACTTC
>.|TRBD1|16|TRBV4-3|TRBJ1-1
CASSQDRAGGWTEAFF
TGCGCCAGCAGCCAAGATCGAGCAGGGGGCTGGACTGAAGCTTTCTTT
>.|.|13|TRBV5-1|TRBJ1-2
CASSSGTNYGYTF
TGCGCCAGCAGCTCAGGAACTAACTATGGCTACACCTTC
>.|.|15|TRBV18|TRBJ2-7
CASSPLFGPPYEQYF
TGTGCCAGCTCACCACTCTTCGGTCCCCCCTACGAGCAGTACTTC
>once|.|14|TRBV28|TRBJ2-7
CASSSRVSSYEQYF
TGTGCCAGCAGTTCCAGGGTAAGCTCCTACGAGCAGTACTTC
>.|TRBD2|16|TRBV28|TRBJ2-1
CASSKSGGSSYNEQFF
TGTGCCAGCAGCAAATCGGGGGGAAGCTCCTACAATGAGCAGTTCTTC
>.|TRBD1|13|TRBV7-9|TRBJ1-2
CASSLGTDLGYTF
TGTGCCAGCAGCCTCGGGACAGATCTAGGCTACACCTTC
>.|.|14|TRBV28|TRBJ1-2
CASSLTSGVGGYTF
TGTGCCAGCAGTCTAACCTCAGGGGTGGGTGGCTACACCTTC
>once|.|15|TRBV6-5|TRBJ1-5
CASSPGISSNQPQHF
TGTGCCAGCAGTCCAGGTATAAGTAGCAATCAGCCCCAGCATTTT
>.|.|16|TRBV5-5|TRBJ2-2
CASSPRQDPNTGELFF
TGTGCCAGCAGCCCACGACAGGACCCGAACACCGGGGAGCTGTTTTTT